This T cell receptor beta chain was profiled in a study of vaccination and CD4 T cells after COVID-19. Broader study findings: Median SARS-CoV-2-reactive clonotype numbers rose nonsignificantly, roughly 20 to 38. Convalescent patients' median share of reactive clones seen only post-vaccination was over 65%.

Worth noting for this clonotype: The antigen remains unidentified.

Treatment here: roughly ten-day PBMC culture with coronavirus spike peptide pools or control peptides (ViraFEST assay). Trimming cost V 2 bases and J 1 base, with 14 bases left between them. This CDR3 has 15 residues. CDR1 and CDR2 from the germline V gene are GTSNPN and SVGIG (reference sequence). The Oncomine TCR Beta short-read assay sequenced DNA from cultured CD4+ T cells. TCRdb re-called the PCR reads with MiXCR, one entry per CDR3 protein. The sample includes some 17,000 distinct CDR3 sequences, roughly 45% seen only once; the top ten take over 15%. The genes are TRBV30 and TRBJ2-5; D is undetermined. This sequence was found in a human donor who received a COVID-19 vaccine. The sequencing used CD4+ T cells from blood, cultured in vitro, collected before SARS-CoV-2 vaccination. The CDR3 bases are TGTGCCTGGAGTATCGGAACAGACCTCCAAGAGACCCAGTACTTC. Translated: CAWSIGTDLQETQYF.